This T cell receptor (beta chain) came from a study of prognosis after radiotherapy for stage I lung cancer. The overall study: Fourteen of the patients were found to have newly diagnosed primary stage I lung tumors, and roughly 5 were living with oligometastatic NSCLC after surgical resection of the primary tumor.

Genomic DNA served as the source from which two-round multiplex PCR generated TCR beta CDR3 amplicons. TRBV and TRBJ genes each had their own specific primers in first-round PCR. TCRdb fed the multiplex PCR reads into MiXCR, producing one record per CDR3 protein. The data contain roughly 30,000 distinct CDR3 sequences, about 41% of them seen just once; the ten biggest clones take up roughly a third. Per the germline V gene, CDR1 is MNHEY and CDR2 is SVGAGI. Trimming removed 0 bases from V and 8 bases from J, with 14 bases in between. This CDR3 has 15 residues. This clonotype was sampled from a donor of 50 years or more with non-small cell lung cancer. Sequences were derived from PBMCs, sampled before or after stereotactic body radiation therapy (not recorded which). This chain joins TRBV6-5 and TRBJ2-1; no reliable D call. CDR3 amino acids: CASSYSSVPLDEQFF. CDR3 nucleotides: TGTGCCAGCAGTTACTCGTCGGTGCCCCTTGATGAGCAGTTCTTC.